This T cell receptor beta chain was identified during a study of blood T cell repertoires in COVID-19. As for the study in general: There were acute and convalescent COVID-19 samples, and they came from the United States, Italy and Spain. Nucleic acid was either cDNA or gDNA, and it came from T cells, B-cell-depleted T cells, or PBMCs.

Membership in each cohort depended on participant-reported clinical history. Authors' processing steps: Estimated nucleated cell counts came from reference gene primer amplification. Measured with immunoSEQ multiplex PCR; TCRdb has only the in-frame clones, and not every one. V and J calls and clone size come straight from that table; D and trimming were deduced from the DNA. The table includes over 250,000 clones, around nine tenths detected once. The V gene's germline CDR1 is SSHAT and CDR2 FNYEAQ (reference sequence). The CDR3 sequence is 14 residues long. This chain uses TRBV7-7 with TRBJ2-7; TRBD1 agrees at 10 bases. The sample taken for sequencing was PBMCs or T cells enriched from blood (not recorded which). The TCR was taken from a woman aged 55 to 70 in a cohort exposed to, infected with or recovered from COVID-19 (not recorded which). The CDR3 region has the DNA TGTGCTAGCGCTCCGGGACAGGGGACTTACGAGCAGTACTTC. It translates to CASAPGQGTYEQYF.